Shown below are 26 T cell receptor beta chains from a single sample sequenced in a study of blood T cells in healthy people across ages. A J-beta primer mix and a sample-barcoded 5' primer were used in a second PCR of roughly 7 to 12 cycles. TCRdb ran MiXCR on the 5' RACE reads and lists one entry per CDR3 protein. Of 2 million or so distinct CDR3 sequences listed, roughly 49% are singletons. Sequences were obtained from blood. These receptors all stem from a middle-aged woman in good health.

The chain joins TRBV7-3 to TRBJ2-7, with D unresolved. The germline V and J ends were trimmed by 7 bases and 10 bases, with 26 bases remaining between them. Per the germline V gene, CDR1 is SGHTA and CDR2 is FQGTGA. The CDR3 length is 15 residues. In DNA form, the CDR3 reads TGTGCCAGCATCACTCAAAAGGACGGATGGGCCCTTCAGTACTTC. Residues: CASITQKDGWALQYF.

The table lists this clonotype with a few counts. The chain employs TRBV5-1 and TRBJ2-1; D remains ambiguous. The J call is doubtful: the DNA matches TRBJ2-7 better. The CDR3 length is 13 residues. Germline V gene data show CDR1 as SGHRS and CDR2 as YFSETQ. The DNA of the CDR3 is TGCGCCAGCAGCTTGGGACCGTACAATGAGCAGTACTTC. This codes for CASSLGPYNEQYF.

This clonotype was counted between two and nine times. V usage is TRBV10-3 and J usage is TRBJ2-7; D may correspond to TRBD1 or TRBD2 (5 bases each). Germline V gene lookup returns CDR1 ENHRY and CDR2 SYGVKD. CDR3 size: 14 residues. V was clipped by 3 bases and J by 2 bases, with 11 bases between them. CDR3 residues: CAISDRWDAYEQYF. In DNA, the CDR3 is TGTGCCATCAGTGATCGGTGGGACGCCTACGAGCAGTACTTC.

J is TRBJ2-7 and V is TRBV28, with 7 bases fitting TRBD1. Losses at the gene ends were 6 bases for V and 1 base for J; bases not matched to a gene: 9. The germline CDR1 and CDR2 sequences are MDHEN and SYDVKM. This CDR3 has 15 amino acids. CDR3 sequence reads: CASSRRDSGSYEQYF. The DNA for the CDR3 is TGTGCCAGCAGCCGCCGGGACAGTGGATCCTACGAGCAGTACTTC.

V usage is TRBV6-6 and J usage is TRBJ1-5; no firm D call. V shed 8 bases and J shed 5 bases, with 16 bases lying between them. CDR3 length: 14 residues. Germline values: CDR1 MNHNY, CDR2 SVGAGI (reference sequence). The CDR3 bases are TGTGCCAGCGGTGTCAAGGGTCCCGATCAGCCCCAGCATTTT. Amino acid sequence: CASGVKGPDQPQHF.

In this sample, this clonotype turned up a few times. The rearrangement joins TRBV6-2 or TRBV6-3 to TRBJ2-1, with D maybe TRBD2 (5 bases). Germline CDR1 and CDR2: MNHEY and SVGEGT. The CDR3 spans 13 residues. Trimming took off 6 bases at V and 5 bases at J, with 11 bases between the two ends. The CDR3 loop reads CASRDGINNEQFF. The CDR3 coding sequence is TGTGCCAGCAGAGACGGGATAAACAATGAGCAGTTCTTC.

The table lists this clonotype with many counts. The rearrangement uses TRBV4-3 and TRBJ2-7; 7 nucleotides match TRBD2. Germline V gene sequence: CDR1 LGHNA, CDR2 YSLEER. There are 15 residues in the CDR3. J lost 1 base, V lost 4 bases, and 7 bases had no gene match. The CDR3 coding sequence is TGCGCCAGCAGCCTTTCACTAGCGTCGTCCTACGAGCAGTACTTC. Encoded protein: CASSLSLASSYEQYF.

As for this clonotype: Just one base apart from a much larger clone, this may be a read error. This rearrangement joins TRBV7-2 to TRBJ1-2; D is perhaps TRBD1 (6 bases). Per the germline V gene, CDR1 is SGHTA and CDR2 is FQGNSA. The CDR3 has 16 amino acids. V was cut by 5 bases and J by 4 bases, with 20 bases left in between. The CDR3 protein is CASSAQGGGHGYGYTF. CDR3 DNA: TGTGCCAGCAGCGCCCAAGGGGGGGGCCACGGCTATGGCTACACCTTC.

The chain has TRBV11-2 and TRBJ1-5; D is undetermined. This CDR3 is built from 15 residues. Trimming took off 0 bases at V and 1 base at J, with 7 bases between the two ends. From germline, CDR1 is SGHAT and CDR2 FQNNGV. The CDR3 bases are TGTGCCAGCAGCTTAGAGGCAGCCAGCAATCAGCCCCAGCATTTT. Residues: CASSLEAASNQPQHF.

This clonotype occurred many times. The J gene is TRBJ2-5, the V gene TRBV7-2; 8 bases align to TRBD2. Germline CDR1 SGHTA, CDR2 FQGNSA. CDR3 length: 15 residues. J was trimmed by 1 base and V by 2 bases; bases with no gene match: 3. The CDR3: CASSLSGGGQETQYF. The CDR3 region has the DNA TGTGCCAGCAGCTTAAGCGGGGGCGGCCAAGAGACCCAGTACTTC.

This chain connects TRBV12-3 or TRBV12-4 to TRBJ1-2; 8 positions agree with TRBD1. V lost 10 bases, J lost 7 bases, and 11 bases stayed unmatched. The CDR3 has 13 residues. CDR3 DNA sequence: TGTGCCATCCACAGGGGGGGGCCTTCTGGCTACACCTTC. Its translation is CAIHRGGPSGYTF.

This clonotype was seen only once. This chain joins TRBV20-1 and TRBJ1-2, with TRBD1 as a possible D gene (5 bases). Germline V gives CDR1 DFQATT, CDR2 SNEGSKA (reference sequence). CDR3 length: 15 residues. V lost 0 bases and J 5 bases, leaving 16 bases between the germline ends. This CDR3 is CSARDPLSREYGYTF. In nucleotides, the CDR3 is TGCAGTGCTAGAGATCCTTTATCCAGGGAGTATGGCTACACCTTC.

The V call is TRBV27, the J call TRBJ1-2; 10 bases line up with TRBD1. The germline CDR1 and CDR2 sequences are MNHEY and SMNVEV (reference sequence). The V and J ends lost 6 bases and 12 bases, in that order; junction bases with no gene match: 13. This CDR3 contains 14 residues. CDR3: CASRRTGQGKGHTF. CDR3 bases: TGTGCCAGCAGAAGGACGGGACAGGGGAAAGGCCACACCTTC.

This clonotype was seen more than once but under ten times. The CDR3 nucleotides read TGTGCCAGCAGTATAGCCGGACTAGCGGGCTACGAGCAGTACTTC. Translated: CASSIAGLAGYEQYF. The rearrangement joins TRBV6-5 to TRBJ2-4; 11 positions match TRBD2. The DNA end lines up better with TRBJ2-7; the J call may be wrong. There are 15 residues in the CDR3. CDR1 and CDR2 (germline): MNHEY, SVGAGI.

The chain uses TRBV24-1 and TRBJ2-3; perhaps TRBD1 as D (6 bases). The CDR3 extends over 15 amino acids. With 4 bases removed from V and 0 bases from J, the gap between germline ends came to 10 bases. CDR1 KGHDR and CDR2 SFDVKD come from the germline V gene. The CDR3 here is CATSDTRGSTDTQYF. As DNA, the CDR3 is TGTGCCACCAGTGACACCAGGGGCAGCACAGATACGCAGTATTTT.

This clonotype was counted between two and nine times. This chain links TRBV12-3 or TRBV12-4 with TRBJ2-7, with 8 bases identical to TRBD1. The length of the CDR3 is 15 residues. The junction had 5 bases not matched to a gene; V was cut back by 2 bases and J by 2 bases. In nucleotides, the CDR3 is TGTGCCAGCAGTTTACTGGACAGGGACCCCTACGAGCAGTACTTC. Protein sequence: CASSLLDRDPYEQYF.

This chain connects TRBV5-5 to TRBJ1-4; TRBD1 matches 8 bases. Germline CDR1 is SGHKS and CDR2 is YYEKEE (reference sequence). The CDR3 is made up of 16 amino acids. Trimming took 1 base from V and 4 from J; bases not matched to a gene: 6. In nucleotides, the CDR3 is TGTGCCAGCAGCTTGAGGACAGGGACATATAATGAAAAACTGTTTTTT. It translates to CASSLRTGTYNEKLFF.

CDR3 nucleotides: TGTGCCAGCAGCTTACAGGGAAGATGGGGCCGAGAGACCCAGTACTTC. This sequence encodes CASSLQGRWGRETQYF. The chain carries TRBV7-8 and TRBJ2-5; weak D call: TRBD1 (5 bases). Germline V gives CDR1 SGHVS, CDR2 FQNEAQ. This CDR3 is 16 amino acids long. V gave up 2 bases and J gave up 4 bases, with 17 bases separating them.

This clonotype occurred a few times. The chain links TRBV20-1 to TRBJ2-4, with D perhaps given as TRBD1 or TRBD2 (5 bases each). V dropped 7 bases and J dropped 0 bases, with 16 bases sitting between them. This CDR3 spans 15 amino acids. Per the germline V gene, CDR1 is DFQATT and CDR2 is SNEGSKA (reference sequence). The CDR3: CSGGFWGEAKNIQYF. CDR3 nucleotide sequence: TGCAGTGGGGGGTTTTGGGGCGAAGCCAAAAACATTCAGTACTTC.

The J gene is TRBJ2-4, the V gene TRBV6-2 or TRBV6-3; possibly TRBD1 for D (6 bases). Germline V gene lookup returns CDR1 MNHEY and CDR2 SVGEGT. Trimming shortened V by 5 bases and J by 4 bases, and 24 bases separated the two germline ends. The CDR3 consists of 18 residues. In DNA form, the CDR3 reads TGTGCCAGCAGTCCACAGTGGGGCAGGGGCCTCACAAAAAACATTCAGTACTTC. Protein: CASSPQWGRGLTKNIQYF.

The rearrangement joins TRBV10-3 to TRBJ2-5, with 7 bases lining up with TRBD1. The J call may be in error: the DNA end matches TRBJ2-7 better. This CDR3 spans 13 amino acids. Germline V gives CDR1 ENHRY, CDR2 SYGVKD. The CDR3 loop reads CAISRQGDYEQYF. In DNA form, the CDR3 reads TGTGCCATCAGTAGACAGGGCGATTACGAGCAGTACTTC.

This chain links TRBV15 with TRBJ2-4, with TRBD2 as a possible D gene (5 bases). Germline lookup yields CDR1 LNHNV and CDR2 YYDKDF (reference sequence). CDR3 length: 18 residues. Trimming left V 0 bases short and J 13 bases short, with 28 bases between. The CDR3 spells CATSRDYFKEGLWDEQYF. The CDR3 DNA reads TGTGCCACCAGCAGAGACTACTTTAAAGAGGGCCTTTGGGATGAGCAGTACTTC.

This sequence joins TRBV7-2 and TRBJ2-7, with TRBD2 identical over 8 bases. The CDR3 is made up of 14 amino acids. Looked up from germline, CDR1 is SGHTA and CDR2 is FQGNSA. The junction had 10 bases not matched to a gene; V was cut back by 2 bases and J by 10 bases. Written as DNA, the CDR3 is TGTGCCAGCAGCTTACCGGCCGGGCGGGAGGCCCAGTACTTC. Protein: CASSLPAGREAQYF. Together with reference TRBV7-2 and TRBJ2-7, the CDR3 gives the full variable domain: GAGVSQSPSNKVTEKGKDVELRCDPISGHTALYWYRQSLGQGLEFLIYFQGNSAPDKSGLPSDRFSAERTGGSVSTLTIQRTQQEDSAVYLCASSLPAGREAQYFGPGTRLTVT.

In its sample, this clonotype was seen a few times. The V gene is TRBV27, the J gene TRBJ2-1; 10 bases agree with TRBD2. V lost 8 bases, J lost 2 bases, and 3 bases stayed unmatched. Germline V gene data show CDR1 as MNHEY and CDR2 as SMNVEV (reference sequence). The CDR3 length is 14 residues. CDR3 nucleotides: TGTGCCAGCCATAGCGGGGGGCCCTACAATGAGCAGTTCTTC. This gives the protein CASHSGGPYNEQFF.

The chain couples TRBV14 to TRBJ2-2; TRBD1 matches 7 bases. This CDR3 comprises 20 residues. From germline, CDR1 is SGHDN and CDR2 FVKESK. With V trimmed by 2 bases and J by 3 bases, 18 bases remained unmatched. The CDR3 loop is CASSQPSQGSGGPDTGELFF. For the CDR3, the DNA is TGTGCCAGCAGCCAACCTTCCCAAGGATCAGGGGGACCGGACACCGGGGAGCTGTTTTTT. Together with reference TRBV14 and TRBJ2-2, the CDR3 gives the full variable domain: EAGVTQFPSHSVIEKGQTVTLRCDPISGHDNLYWYRRVMGKEIKFLLHFVKESKQDESGMPNNRFLAERTGGTYSTLKVQPAELEDSGVYFCASSQPSQGSGGPDTGELFFGEGSRLTVL.

The chain carries TRBV7-2 and TRBJ1-2; 8 nucleotides align to TRBD1. Germline values: CDR1 SGHTA, CDR2 FQGNSA. This CDR3 spans 13 amino acids. J lost 7 bases, V lost 5 bases, and 6 bases had no gene match. CDR3 amino acids: CASSQDRASGYTF. CDR3 coding DNA: TGTGCCAGCAGCCAGGACAGGGCTTCTGGCTACACCTTC.